One and the same sample provided the 27 T cell receptor beta chains below, sequenced in a study of T cell repertoires in cytomegalovirus infection. TCRdb independently ran MiXCR on the reads; one entry per CDR3 protein. The sample has more than 150,000 distinct CDR3 sequences, around 20% seen once. Sequencing input: PBMCs. These receptors were taken from a human donor in good health (CMV status not recorded). Some clones in this sample may be carry-over from other donors' samples.

This clonotype was counted many times. V gene TRBV7-8 combines with J gene TRBJ2-7; no clear D gene. Looked up from germline, CDR1 is SGHVS and CDR2 is FQNEAQ. The CDR3 runs to 12 residues. Trimming removed 0 bases from V and 9 bases from J, with 9 bases in between. Here the CDR3 reads CASSLAMAGQYF. CDR3 DNA: TGTGCCAGCAGCTTAGCGATGGCCGGGCAGTACTTC.

This chain connects TRBV5-1 to TRBJ2-2; TRBD2 might be the D (5 bases). The ends were cut back, 0 bases at V and 4 bases at J, with 16 bases in the middle. The germline V gene has CDR1 SGHRS and CDR2 YFSETQ. This CDR3 contains 17 residues. This chain's CDR3 is CASSLGRRPSVTGELFF. The CDR3 DNA is TGCGCCAGCAGCTTGGGGAGGCGGCCGTCGGTCACCGGGGAGCTGTTTTTT. Looking up the rest from reference TRBV5-1 and TRBJ2-2 gives the full variable domain: KAGVTQTPRYLIKTRGQQVTLSCSPISGHRSVSWYQQTPGQGLQFLFEYFSETQRNKGNFPGRFSGRQFSNSRSEMNVSTLELGDSALYLCASSLGRRPSVTGELFFGEGSRLTVL.

V usage is TRBV7-2 and J usage is TRBJ1-1, with D possibly matching TRBD1 (5 bases). Germline V CDR1 and CDR2: SGHTA, FQGNSA. The CDR3 spans 14 residues. V lost 5 bases to trimming and J lost 4 bases, with 14 bases between them. CDR3 sequence reads: CASSIVGGATEAFF. CDR3 DNA sequence: TGTGCCAGCAGCATAGTTGGTGGGGCCACTGAAGCTTTCTTT.

The chain couples TRBV6-2 or TRBV6-3 to TRBJ1-2; TRBD1 might be the D (5 bases). The CDR3 contains 12 residues. Trimming removed 6 bases from V and 3 bases from J, with 8 bases in between. Germline-derived CDR1 and CDR2 are MNHEY and SVGEGT. CDR3 bases: TGTGCCAGCAGCGACAGTCACTATGGCTACACCTTC. Protein sequence: CASSDSHYGYTF.

This clonotype was counted ten times or more. J is TRBJ1-1 and V is TRBV10-3, with D uncertain. CDR3 size: 11 residues. V lost 4 bases and J lost 6, with 6 bases in between. Germline assignment: CDR1 ENHRY and CDR2 SYGVKD. CDR3 loop: CAISGSAEAFF. Here the CDR3 DNA reads TGTGCCATCAGTGGTTCAGCTGAAGCTTTCTTT.

As for this clonotype: It may be a read error: a sequence one base away is much more abundant. Since the CDR3 does not end with the conserved phenylalanine or tryptophan, this likely comes from a read error. Because the CDR3's place on the DNA is in doubt, the DNA is left out and the CDR3 is given as listed by TCRdb. The chain employs TRBV7-2 and TRBJ2-7; the DNA was not compared with TRBD1, the D call given in the table. CDR1 and CDR2 (germline): SGHTA, FQGNSA. The length of the CDR3 is 14 amino acids, counting both ends. The CDR3 loop is CASSLGQGSYEPYS.

This clonotype was picked up a small number of times. The genes are TRBV7-9 and TRBJ1-4, with 8 bases fitting TRBD1. There are 14 residues in the CDR3. CDR1 and CDR2 (germline): SEHNR, FQNEAQ (reference sequence). Trimming took 5 bases from V and 8 from J; bases not matched to a gene: 7. CDR3 sequence reads: CASSRQGIREKLFF. The CDR3 DNA reads as TGTGCCAGCAGCAGACAGGGGATACGGGAAAAACTGTTTTTT. The full variable domain, with the rest looked up from reference TRBV7-9 and TRBJ1-4, is DTGVSQNPRHKITKRGQNVTFRCDPISEHNRLYWYRQTLGQGPEFLTYFQNEAQLEKSRLLSDRFSAERPKGSFSTLEIQRTEQGDSAMYLCASSRQGIREKLFFGSGTQLSVL.

The genes are TRBV4-1 and TRBJ1-6; D ambiguous. This CDR3 has 15 residues. V was pared by 1 base and J by 1 base, with 5 bases between. In germline, CDR1 is MGHRA, CDR2 YSYEKL. DNA for the CDR3: TGCGCCAGCAGCCAAGGGCGGTCCTATAATTCACCCCTCCACTTT. Encoded protein: CASSQGRSYNSPLHF.

This clonotype was seen repeatedly, ten times or more. This sequence joins TRBV7-2 and TRBJ2-3; D unclear. CDR1 is SGHTA and CDR2 is FQGNSA in the germline V gene. This CDR3 has 14 amino acids. The V and J ends lost 1 base and 1 base respectively, with 6 bases between them. In DNA form, the CDR3 reads TGTGCCAGCAGCTTAGAGCTGGGCACAGATACGCAGTATTTT. Protein: CASSLELGTDTQYF.

The rearrangement joins TRBV10-3 to TRBJ1-1; D is possibly TRBD1 (5 bases). Germline CDR1 is ENHRY and CDR2 is SYGVKD. Trimming pared 2 bases from V and 5 bases from J, leaving 12 bases between. The CDR3 has 14 amino acids. CDR3 sequence reads: CAISELGGRTEAFF. CDR3 coding DNA: TGTGCCATCAGTGAGCTCGGGGGAAGGACTGAAGCTTTCTTT.

The rearrangement uses TRBV6-5 and TRBJ2-3; D is tentatively TRBD1 or TRBD2 (6 bases each). Trimming removed 6 bases from V and 5 bases from J, with 15 bases in between. The CDR3 extends over 14 amino acids. Germline CDR1 and CDR2: MNHEY and SVGAGI. The CDR3 DNA follows: TGTGCCAGCAGGGGGACTGGGGGCCAAGATACGCAGTATTTT. Its translation is CASRGTGGQDTQYF.

This clonotype has at least ten counts. The chain recombines TRBV7-2 with TRBJ1-1; 7 nucleotides match TRBD1. The V gene's germline CDR1 is SGHTA and CDR2 FQGNSA. The CDR3 sequence is 14 residues long. The V segment lost 3 bases and the J segment 2 bases; nucleotides outside the gene matches: 3. The DNA of the CDR3 is TGTGCCAGCAGCTTTAGACAGGGAAACACTGAAGCTTTCTTT. Its translation is CASSFRQGNTEAFF.

This clonotype was counted a few times. V and J are TRBV12-3 or TRBV12-4 and TRBJ2-7, with a weak D call TRBD2 (5 bases). CDR3 length equals 12 residues. V lost 8 bases to trimming and J lost 2 bases, with 10 bases between them. The CDR3, as DNA: TGTGCCAGCCGAGGACTCGCCTACGAGCAGTACTTC. Its translation: CASRGLAYEQYF.

This clonotype was recorded only once. This rearrangement joins TRBV20-1 to TRBJ2-7, with 7 bases that match TRBD1. This CDR3 region has 17 residues. V lost 1 base and J lost 6; bases outside the gene matches: 18. CDR1 and CDR2 (germline): DFQATT, SNEGSKA (reference sequence). DNA for the CDR3: TGCAGTGCTAGAGTTAGGGGGCTACCCGGTCCCCCAGTCGAGCAGTACTTC. Protein product: CSARVRGLPGPPVEQYF.

This clonotype came up once. The chain has TRBV6-6 and TRBJ1-3, with D uncertain. Between the trimmed V and J ends, which lost 8 bases and 4 bases, there was a span of 9 bases. From germline, CDR1 is MNHNY and CDR2 SVGAGI (reference sequence). The length of the CDR3 is 12 residues. The DNA for the CDR3 is TGTGCCAGCTACTGGTGGGGAAACACCATATATTTT. This sequence encodes CASYWWGNTIYF.

The rearrangement links TRBV28 to TRBJ2-7, with D hard to call. The V end was cut by 3 bases, the J end by 10 bases, with 13 bases between. The CDR3 consists of 12 residues. From germline, CDR1 is MDHEN and CDR2 SYDVKM. CDR3 protein: CASSFRPLVQYF. CDR3 DNA: TGTGCCAGCAGTTTTAGACCCCTTGTTCAGTACTTC.

Only one count was recorded for this clonotype. This may be a read error: a much more frequent sequence differs by one nucleotide. This is likely a read error, given that the CDR3 carries no conserved phenylalanine or tryptophan at its end. J is TRBJ2-5 and V is TRBV7-2; D gene uncertain. CDR1 SGHTA and CDR2 FQGNSA come from the germline V gene. The CDR3 length is 11 residues. The V end lost 4 bases, the J end lost 5 bases, and 5 bases lay between the germline ends. This CDR3 is CASSSRETQYL. DNA for the CDR3: TGTGCCAGCAGCTCTAGGGAGACCCAGTACCTC.

This clonotype was seen ten or more times. The rearrangement links TRBV7-2 to TRBJ2-5; no firm D call. Germline-derived CDR1 and CDR2 are SGHTA and FQGNSA. The CDR3 sequence is 13 residues long. Between the trimmed V and J ends, which lost 3 bases and 1 base, there was a span of 6 bases. Written as DNA, the CDR3 is TGTGCCAGCAGCTTGGTCCTCCAAGAGACCCAGTACTTC. This translates into CASSLVLQETQYF.

This chain's CDR3 is CASSFPYDSADTQYF. As DNA, the CDR3 is TGTGCCAGCAGTTTCCCATACGACAGTGCCGATACGCAGTATTTT. The rearrangement uses TRBV28 and TRBJ2-3; D might be TRBD1 (5 bases). CDR3 size: 15 residues. In germline, CDR1 is MDHEN, CDR2 SYDVKM. The ends were cut back, 3 bases at V and 6 bases at J, with 16 bases in the middle.

This clonotype was counted ten times or more. V gene TRBV6-1 combines with J gene TRBJ2-1, with D possibly TRBD2 on 5 matching bases. The length of the CDR3 is 16 residues. The germline V gene encodes CDR1 MNHNS and CDR2 SASEGT. The V and J ends lost 8 bases and 0 bases respectively, with 17 bases between them. The CDR3 protein is CASHEEPSSSYNEQFF. In nucleotides, the CDR3 is TGTGCCAGCCATGAAGAGCCTAGCAGCTCCTACAATGAGCAGTTCTTC.

This chain links TRBV19 with TRBJ2-2, with 8 bases fitting TRBD1. Germline CDR1 reads LNHDA; CDR2 reads SQIVND (reference sequence). This CDR3 comprises 14 residues. V shed 6 bases, J shed 5 bases, and the junction held 5 bases outside the gene matches. The CDR3 DNA is TGTGCCAGTAGGCAGGGGGCGGAAACCGGGGAGCTGTTTTTT. Amino acid sequence: CASRQGAETGELFF.

On this clonotype itself: One base away lies a much larger clone, so this may be a sequencing read error. J is TRBJ2-3 and V is TRBV7-2; no definite D call. Per germline, CDR1 SGHTA and CDR2 FQGNSA. This CDR3 spans 11 amino acids. Trimming shortened V by 2 bases and J by 10 bases, and 7 bases separated the two germline ends. CDR3 loop: CASSLIDPQYF. Written as DNA, the CDR3 is TGTGCCAGCAGCTTAATTGATCCGCAGTATTTT.

This clonotype is labeled as medium-sized. The V call is TRBV7-8, the J call TRBJ1-5; D ambiguous. CDR1 is SGHVS and CDR2 is FQNEAQ in the germline V gene. The CDR3 length is 13 residues. With 5 bases removed from V and 4 bases from J, the gap between germline ends came to 9 bases. The CDR3 DNA sequence: TGTGCCAGCAGCCCTCACCTAAATCAGCCCCAGCATTTT. This sequence encodes CASSPHLNQPQHF.

This clonotype has at least ten counts. The chain links TRBV6-5 to TRBJ1-1; a possible D gene is TRBD1 (6 bases). Trimming cost V 6 bases and J 3 bases, with 14 bases left between them. CDR1 is MNHEY, CDR2 SVGAGI, per germline. This CDR3 has 14 amino acids. DNA of the CDR3: TGTGCCAGCAGCTGGGACACTAAGGACACTGAAGCTTTCTTT. Amino acid sequence: CASSWDTKDTEAFF.

This clonotype has ten or more counts. The chain has TRBV28 and TRBJ2-6; D may match TRBD1 or TRBD2 (6 bases each). Trimming took off 3 bases at V and 2 bases at J, with 11 bases between the two ends. Germline V gives CDR1 MDHEN, CDR2 SYDVKM. This CDR3 comprises 16 residues. The CDR3 protein is CASSLKGGPGANVLTF. The CDR3 bases are TGTGCCAGCAGTTTGAAGGGGGGACCTGGGGCCAACGTCCTGACTTTC. The variable domain in full, with the rest retrieved from reference TRBV28 and TRBJ2-6, is DVKVTQSSRYLVKRTGEKVFLECVQDMDHENMFWYRQDPGLGLRLIYFSYDVKMKEKGDIPEGYSVSREKKERFSLILESASTNQTSMYLCASSLKGGPGANVLTFGAGSRLTVL.

In this sample, this clonotype turned up many times. The rearrangement joins TRBV7-2 to TRBJ2-3; no firm D call. Germline CDR1 is SGHTA and CDR2 is FQGNSA. This CDR3 is 13 amino acids long. Trimming pared 5 bases from V and 6 bases from J, leaving 12 bases between. The CDR3 nucleotides are TGTGCCAGCAGCCCCGGCGTTAGGGATACGCAGTATTTT. Translated, it gives CASSPGVRDTQYF.

This clonotype was counted once. The chain links TRBV20-1 to TRBJ1-1; the D is unclear. This CDR3 has 13 residues. Trimming removed 3 bases from V and 0 bases from J, with 8 bases in between. From germline, CDR1 is DFQATT and CDR2 SNEGSKA (reference sequence). The CDR3 DNA sequence: TGCAGTGCTAGGTACAAGATGAACACTGAAGCTTTCTTT. Protein: CSARYKMNTEAFF.